These 25 T cell receptor beta chains share one sample of origin, sequenced in a study of human T cells and chemical hapten exposure. Time point noted: patch test 2, 6 weeks after DPC sensitization. Regarding treatment: therapeutic diphenylcyclopropenone sensitization with weekly scalp DPC. TCRdb reanalysed the RACE reads using MiXCR and keeps one entry per CDR3 protein. Among over 40,000 distinct CDR3 sequences listed, 3.3% were seen once. This material consisted of whole blood, taken in connection with sensitization to the hapten diphenylcyclopropenone (DPC). These receptors were taken from a middle-aged man with alopecia areata. Some clones in this sample may be carry-over from other donors' samples.

This clonotype was detected ten times or more. This chain joins TRBV7-2 and TRBJ2-7; 10 bases are a match to TRBD2. The CDR3 is 16 residues long. V lost 5 bases to trimming and J lost 5 bases; unmatched junction nucleotides: 12. Germline V gene data show CDR1 as SGHTA and CDR2 as FQGNSA. The CDR3 sequence is CASSPLASGSGHEQYF. Here the CDR3 DNA reads TGTGCCAGCAGCCCCCTAGCTAGCGGGAGTGGGCACGAGCAGTACTTC. Combining the CDR3 with reference TRBV7-2 and TRBJ2-7 gives the whole variable domain GAGVSQSPSNKVTEKGKDVELRCDPISGHTALYWYRQSLGQGLEFLIYFQGNSAPDKSGLPSDRFSAERTGGSVSTLTIQRTQQEDSAVYLCASSPLASGSGHEQYFGPGTRLTVT.

The sample holds a few counts of this clonotype. V and J are TRBV7-8 and TRBJ2-7, with a weak D call TRBD2 (5 bases). Trimming took 0 bases from V and 6 from J, leaving 15 bases between them. Germline values: CDR1 SGHVS, CDR2 FQNEAQ. The CDR3 loop spans 15 amino acids. The CDR3, as DNA: TGTGCCAGCAGCTTAGCGGGAGAGGGAGAGCGCGAGCAGTACTTC. Translating it yields CASSLAGEGEREQYF.

This clonotype has only a few counts. The genes are TRBV9 and TRBJ2-5; TRBD2 agrees at 9 bases. The germline CDR1 and CDR2 sequences are SGDLS and YYNGEE. The CDR3 is made up of 16 amino acids. J lost 3 bases, V lost 0 bases, and 6 bases had no gene match. CDR3 protein: CASSVDASGIKETQYF. The CDR3 region has the DNA TGTGCCAGCAGCGTAGATGCTAGCGGGATTAAAGAGACCCAGTACTTC.

This rearrangement joins TRBV2 to TRBJ1-2; D gene ambiguous. V lost 6 bases, J lost 1 base, and 9 bases lay in between. The germline gives CDR1 SNHLY, CDR2 FYNNEI. The CDR3 sequence is 13 residues long. The CDR3 is CASSAGVNYGYTF. In nucleotides, the CDR3 is TGTGCCAGCAGCGCGGGAGTTAACTATGGCTACACCTTC.

This clonotype was seen only a few times. The chain combines TRBV9 with TRBJ2-7, with 11 bases lining up with TRBD2. The V gene's germline CDR1 is SGDLS and CDR2 YYNGEE. The CDR3 spans 15 residues. V gave up 3 bases and J gave up 4 bases; unmatched junction bases: 6. The CDR3 region is CASSEGLAGGYEQYF. Here the CDR3 DNA reads TGTGCCAGCAGCGAGGGCCTAGCGGGAGGATACGAGCAGTACTTC.

The V call is TRBV18, the J call TRBJ2-3, with 13 bases fitting TRBD2. Trimming removed 6 bases from V and 2 bases from J; junction bases left unmatched: 5. The CDR3 spans 16 residues. Looked up from germline, CDR1 is KGHSH and CDR2 is LQKENI. CDR3 sequence (DNA): TGTGCCAGCTCCCCGGGACTAGCGGGACCCACAGATACGCAGTATTTT. Translated: CASSPGLAGPTDTQYF.

This clonotype showed up many times. The chain carries TRBV20-1 and TRBJ2-3; 10 nucleotides align to TRBD2. Looked up from germline, CDR1 is DFQATT and CDR2 is SNEGSKA (reference sequence). The CDR3 sequence is 19 residues long. V lost 1 base, J lost 4 bases, and 17 bases stayed unmatched. This CDR3 reads CSARVSGLAGATWADTQYF. The CDR3, as DNA: TGCAGTGCTAGAGTATCCGGCCTAGCGGGGGCGACTTGGGCAGATACGCAGTATTTT.

Many counts were recorded for this clonotype. The J gene is TRBJ2-3, the V gene TRBV18; TRBD1 matches 10 bases. Germline CDR1 reads KGHSH; CDR2 reads LQKENI. The ends lost 5 bases at V and 3 bases at J; junction bases unmatched: 5. The CDR3 is 15 residues long. The CDR3 nucleotides are TGTGCCAGCTCAGAGGGGGACAGGGGAACAGATACGCAGTATTTT. Encoded protein: CASSEGDRGTDTQYF.

This chain links TRBV18 with TRBJ1-2, with D possibly TRBD1 on 6 matching bases. The V gene lost 3 bases and the J gene lost 10 bases, with 24 bases spanning the gap. Germline lookup yields CDR1 KGHSH and CDR2 LQKENI. The CDR3 runs 16 residues. The CDR3 DNA follows: TGTGCCAGCTCACCGGCGGGACAAGCCACCGACCTAAACTACACCTTC. Protein product: CASSPAGQATDLNYTF.

The table lists this clonotype with many counts. This chain uses TRBV7-9 with TRBJ2-5; 8 positions agree with TRBD1. The V gene end was trimmed by 5 bases and the J gene end by 1 base; junction bases not matched to a gene: 9. The V gene's germline CDR1 is SEHNR and CDR2 FQNEAQ (reference sequence). The CDR3 runs 16 residues. The DNA of the CDR3 is TGTGCCAGCAGCCGGACAGGGAGAGGGTCCCAAGAGACCCAGTACTTC. Its protein product is CASSRTGRGSQETQYF.

This clonotype has ten or more counts. The chain recombines TRBV28 with TRBJ2-7; 9 nucleotides line up with TRBD2. This CDR3 is built from 18 residues. The trim removed 5 bases at V and 2 bases at J, leaving 16 bases unmatched. Germline V gene data show CDR1 as MDHEN and CDR2 as SYDVKM. CDR3 protein: CASSIYSLLAGQTYEQYF. The CDR3 DNA reads as TGTGCCAGCAGTATCTATTCCCTACTAGCGGGCCAAACCTACGAGCAGTACTTC. The variable domain in full, with the rest retrieved from reference TRBV28 and TRBJ2-7, is DVKVTQSSRYLVKRTGEKVFLECVQDMDHENMFWYRQDPGLGLRLIYFSYDVKMKEKGDIPEGYSVSREKKERFSLILESASTNQTSMYLCASSIYSLLAGQTYEQYFGPGTRLTVT.

This clonotype turned up a few times. The V gene is TRBV2, the J gene TRBJ2-3, with D maybe TRBD2 (6 bases). The CDR3 is 13 residues long. Germline CDR1 reads SNHLY; CDR2 reads FYNNEI. With 8 bases removed from V and 6 bases from J, the gap between germline ends came to 15 bases. CDR3 loop: CASLGGGHDTQYF. The CDR3 DNA sequence: TGTGCCAGCCTCGGAGGAGGGCATGATACGCAGTATTTT.

This clonotype was found many times. CDR3 sequence (DNA): TGTGCCAGCTGTACTCTAGGACTAGCGGCAAACACCGGGGAGCTGTTTTTT. This sequence encodes CASCTLGLAANTGELFF. The V and J genes are TRBV7-8 and TRBJ2-2, with 10 bases aligning to TRBD2. The ends lost 8 bases at V and 2 bases at J; junction bases unmatched: 11. The CDR3 is 17 amino acids. CDR1 is SGHVS, CDR2 FQNEAQ, per germline.

This clonotype came up many times. This chain links TRBV2 with TRBJ1-2, with D possibly matching TRBD1 (5 bases). Germline CDR1 reads SNHLY; CDR2 reads FYNNEI. Trimming took off 5 bases at V and 8 bases at J, with 12 bases between the two ends. This CDR3 spans 12 amino acids. The CDR3 region has the DNA TGTGCCAGCAGTTCACACGGGGGAGGCTACACCTTC. Translation: CASSSHGGGYTF.

This clonotype was found many times. The rearrangement uses TRBV5-5 and TRBJ2-2, with D hard to call. The CDR3 is 16 amino acids. The germline gives CDR1 SGHKS, CDR2 YYEKEE (reference sequence). With 1 base removed from V and 2 bases from J, the gap between germline ends came to 12 bases. CDR3 residues: CASSLSATANTGELFF. CDR3 nucleotide sequence: TGTGCCAGCAGCTTGTCAGCCACCGCAAACACCGGGGAGCTGTTTTTT.

This clonotype was counted ten times or more. The chain recombines TRBV5-6 with TRBJ2-2, with 7 nucleotides matching TRBD1. The CDR3 has 16 residues. Trimming took 2 bases from V and 0 from J; bases not matched to a gene: 4. CDR1 SGHDT and CDR2 YYEEEE come from the germline V gene. The CDR3 sequence is CASSFPGQSNTGELFF. CDR3 bases: TGTGCCAGCAGCTTTCCGGGACAGTCGAACACCGGGGAGCTGTTTTTT.

The chain couples TRBV6-6 to TRBJ2-7, with no clear D. Trimming shortened V by 2 bases and J by 1 base, and 9 bases separated the two germline ends. Germline V gene sequence: CDR1 MNHNY, CDR2 SVGAGI (reference sequence). The CDR3 loop spans 14 amino acids. The DNA of the CDR3 is TGTGCCAGCAGTTACCTGAGCTTATCCTACGAGCAGTACTTC. It codes for CASSYLSLSYEQYF.

The table lists this clonotype with many counts. The rearrangement joins TRBV6-5 to TRBJ1-4; D is ambiguous. Trimming removed 0 bases from V and 5 bases from J, with 10 bases in between. There are 15 residues in the CDR3. Per germline, CDR1 MNHEY and CDR2 SVGAGI. CDR3 sequence: CASSYSAPPNEKLFF. The CDR3 nucleotides read TGTGCCAGCAGTTACTCCGCGCCTCCGAATGAAAAACTGTTTTTT.

This clonotype was counted ten times or more. This sequence joins TRBV21-1 and TRBJ2-7; the table calls TRBD1, which could not be checked here. TRBV21-1 is listed as a pseudogene. CDR3 length: 13 residues. Here the CDR3 reads CASSKSWGPEQYF. The DNA of the CDR3 is TGTGCCAGCAGCAAATCATGGGGGCCCGAGCAGTACTTC.

Many counts were recorded for this clonotype. The rearrangement links TRBV29-1 to TRBJ2-7, with 8 bases matching TRBD1. Looked up from germline, CDR1 is SQVTM and CDR2 is ANQGSEA. The ends lost 6 bases at V and 6 bases at J; junction bases unmatched: 10. The CDR3 sequence is 13 residues long. The CDR3 DNA is TGCAGCGTCCCTATTACAGGGGGTAGCGAGCAGTACTTC. It codes for CSVPITGGSEQYF.

This clonotype was picked up many times. V usage is TRBV7-2 and J usage is TRBJ2-3; a possible D gene is TRBD1 (6 bases). Germline V gives CDR1 SGHTA, CDR2 FQGNSA. This CDR3 spans 14 amino acids. The germline V and J ends were trimmed by 6 bases and 2 bases, with 12 bases remaining between them. The DNA of the CDR3 is TGTGCCAGCAGGGGGGCAATATTCACAGATACGCAGTATTTT. This encodes CASRGAIFTDTQYF.

This sequence joins TRBV6-2 or TRBV6-3 and TRBJ2-1; 7 nucleotides line up with TRBD1. The CDR3 is 12 amino acids. Germline CDR1 reads MNHEY; CDR2 reads SVGEGT. V lost 6 bases and J lost 9; bases outside the gene matches: 5. The CDR3 reads CASSDRVGEQFF. Written as DNA, the CDR3 is TGTGCCAGCAGCGACAGGGTCGGTGAGCAGTTCTTC.

This clonotype showed up many times. The rearrangement uses TRBV19 and TRBJ2-5, with 10 bases that match TRBD2. Germline trimming cut 6 bases from V and 4 bases from J; bases unmatched to any gene: 11. The germline gives CDR1 LNHDA, CDR2 SQIVND (reference sequence). The CDR3 runs to 16 residues. In DNA, the CDR3 is TGTGCCAGTAGCGTAGGAGTAGCGGGAGGACGAGAGACCCAGTACTTC. Translated: CASSVGVAGGRETQYF.

This clonotype was observed at least ten times. The genes are TRBV5-5 and TRBJ2-3; maybe TRBD1 (7 bases). V lost 0 bases to trimming and J lost 6 bases, with 14 bases between them. Germline V gene data show CDR1 as SGHKS and CDR2 as YYEKEE (reference sequence). CDR3 length: 15 amino acids. The CDR3 loop reads CASSLDRGGLDTQYF. The DNA for the CDR3 is TGTGCCAGCAGCTTGGACAGGGGAGGACTGGATACGCAGTATTTT.

This clonotype was seen a handful of times. The chain employs TRBV6-5 and TRBJ1-2; 11 positions agree with TRBD1. The CDR3 contains 14 residues. The germline V gene encodes CDR1 MNHEY and CDR2 SVGAGI. V lost 8 bases to trimming and J lost 7 bases; unmatched junction nucleotides: 9. CDR3: CASSQGQGVGGYTF. The CDR3, as DNA: TGTGCCAGCTCCCAGGGACAGGGGGTGGGTGGCTACACCTTC.